This paragraph covers one T cell receptor (beta chain) sequence. Its antigen remains unidentified. The 5'RACE template-switching step produced TCR cDNA and added a universal primer site and UMIs. TCRdb re-derived calls from the 5' RACE reads in MiXCR, one entry per CDR3 protein. The data show 550,000 or so distinct CDR3 sequences, over 15% seen once. The sample comes from a study of T cells after yellow fever vaccination. Study as a whole: Any fraction with a low cell number was prepared using SMART-Seq v4 Ultra Low Input. Study-wide results and caveats: Only a minor proportion of clonotypes was detected across both CD4 and CD8 compartments. Among primary-vaccination clones, most reappeared after the booster, at around 97% for CD4 and around 91% for CD8.

This CDR3 has 14 amino acids. Germline CDR1 is SGHAT and CDR2 is FQNNGV. V lost 3 bases and J 0 bases, leaving 7 bases between the germline ends. The chain employs TRBV11-2 and TRBJ2-3; no definite D call. The clonotype originates from a man between 25 and 39 years old who received the YFV17D yellow fever vaccine. Material: PBMCs, obtained 15 days after the yellow fever booster vaccination. CDR3: CASSFPSSTDTQYF. CDR3 in DNA: TGTGCCAGCAGCTTTCCGTCCAGCACAGATACGCAGTATTTT.